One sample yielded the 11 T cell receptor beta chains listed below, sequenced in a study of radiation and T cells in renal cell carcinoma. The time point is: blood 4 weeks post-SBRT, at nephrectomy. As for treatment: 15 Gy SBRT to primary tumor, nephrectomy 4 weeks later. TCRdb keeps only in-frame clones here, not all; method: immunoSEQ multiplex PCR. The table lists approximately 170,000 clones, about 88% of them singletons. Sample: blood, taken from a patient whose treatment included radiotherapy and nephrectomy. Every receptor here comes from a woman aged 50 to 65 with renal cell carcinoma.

The DNA for the CDR3 is TGTGCCACCAGCAGGTCTAGCGGGGGGCCCGGCGGGGAGCTGTTTTTT. It is translated as CATSRSSGGPGGELFF. The chain carries TRBV15 and TRBJ2-2, with TRBD2 matching over 11 bases. The V gene's germline CDR1 is LNHNV and CDR2 YYDKDF (reference sequence). Trimming cost V 3 bases and J 7 bases; bases outside gene matches: 7. The CDR3 loop spans 16 amino acids.

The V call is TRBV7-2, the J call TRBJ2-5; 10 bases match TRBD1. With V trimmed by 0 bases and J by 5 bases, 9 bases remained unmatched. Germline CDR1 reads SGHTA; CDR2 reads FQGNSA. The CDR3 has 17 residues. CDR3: CASSLALVDRGSETQYF. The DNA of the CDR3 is TGTGCCAGCAGCTTAGCGCTGGTGGACAGGGGGAGTGAGACCCAGTACTTC.

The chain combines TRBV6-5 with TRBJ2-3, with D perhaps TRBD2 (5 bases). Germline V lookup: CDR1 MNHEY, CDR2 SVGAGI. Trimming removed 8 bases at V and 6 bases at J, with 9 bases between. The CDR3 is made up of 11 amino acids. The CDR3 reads CASGGVDTQYF. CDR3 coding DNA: TGTGCCAGCGGAGGCGTTGATACGCAGTATTTT.

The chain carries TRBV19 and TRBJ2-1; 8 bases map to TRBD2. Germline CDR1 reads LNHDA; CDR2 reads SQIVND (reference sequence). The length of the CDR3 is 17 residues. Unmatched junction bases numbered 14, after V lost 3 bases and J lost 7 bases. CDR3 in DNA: TGTGCCAGTAGTATTTCCCCAGGCGGGGGGCTCGGGAATGAGCAGTTCTTC. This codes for CASSISPGGGLGNEQFF.

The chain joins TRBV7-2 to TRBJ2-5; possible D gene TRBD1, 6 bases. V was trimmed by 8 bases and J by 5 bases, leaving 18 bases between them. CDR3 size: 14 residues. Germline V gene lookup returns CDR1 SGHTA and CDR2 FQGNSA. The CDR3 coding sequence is TGTGCCAGCGGTTCTACAGGGTTTTCTGAGACCCAGTACTTC. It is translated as CASGSTGFSETQYF.

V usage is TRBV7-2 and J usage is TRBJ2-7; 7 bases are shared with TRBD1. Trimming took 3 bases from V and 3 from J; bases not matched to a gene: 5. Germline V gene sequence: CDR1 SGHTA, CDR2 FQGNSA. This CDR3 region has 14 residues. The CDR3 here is CASSFLGGSYEQYF. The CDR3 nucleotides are TGTGCCAGCAGCTTTCTAGGGGGCAGCTACGAGCAGTACTTC.

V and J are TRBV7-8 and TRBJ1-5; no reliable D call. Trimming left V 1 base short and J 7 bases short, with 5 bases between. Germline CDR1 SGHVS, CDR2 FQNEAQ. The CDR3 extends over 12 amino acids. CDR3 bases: TGTGCCAGCAGCTTAGAGGGCCAGCCCCAGCATTTT. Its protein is CASSLEGQPQHF.

The DNA for the CDR3 is TGTGCCAGCAGCTTACTTTCTCCATCAACTAATGAAAAACTGTTTTTT. Encoded protein: CASSLLSPSTNEKLFF. This chain uses TRBV7-2 with TRBJ1-4; D gene unclear. With 2 bases removed from V and 0 bases from J, the gap between germline ends came to 10 bases. This CDR3 region has 16 residues. CDR1 SGHTA and CDR2 FQGNSA come from the germline V gene.

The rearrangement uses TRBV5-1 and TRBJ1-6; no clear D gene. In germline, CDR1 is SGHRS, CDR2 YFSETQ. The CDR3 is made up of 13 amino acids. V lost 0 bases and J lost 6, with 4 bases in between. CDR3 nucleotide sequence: TGCGCCAGCAGCTTGGTTATTAATTCACCCCTCCACTTT. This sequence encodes CASSLVINSPLHF.

The DNA for the CDR3 is TGTGCCAGCAGTTCACCGGGACAGGGGCTCTACGAGCAGTACTTC. This encodes CASSSPGQGLYEQYF. The J gene is TRBJ2-7, the V gene TRBV6-6; 10 bases map to TRBD1. CDR3 size: 15 residues. The V gene end was trimmed by 4 bases and the J gene end by 3 bases; junction bases not matched to a gene: 6. From germline, CDR1 is MNHNY and CDR2 SVGAGI (reference sequence).

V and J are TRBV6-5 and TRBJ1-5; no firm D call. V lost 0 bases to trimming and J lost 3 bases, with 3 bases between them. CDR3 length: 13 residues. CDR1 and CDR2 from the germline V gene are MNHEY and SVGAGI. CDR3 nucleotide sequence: TGTGCCAGCAGTTACTCAAACAATCAGCCCCAGCATTTT. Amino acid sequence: CASSYSNNQPQHF.